This TCR beta chain was recorded in a study of response to subunit inactivated influenza vaccine listed by TCRdb under 2018. A note on the overall study: Deep quantitative T cell receptor repertoire profiling was used in the study to track responses to a trivalent subunit inactivated influenza vaccine.

Comments on this clonotype: The antigen it recognizes is unknown. Per-base quality was not reported, and no clone a single base away is much larger than it.

The research as a whole found: The authors suggested that each seasonal influenza vaccination may recruit only a limited number of new T cells.

The CDR3 runs 18 amino acids, cysteine and phenylalanine included. The CDR3 DNA has 54 bases and is translated from base 1. V trim: 0 bases; J trim: 5 bases; unmatched bases: 17. In the germline V gene (reference sequence), CDR1 corresponds to DFQATT and CDR2 to SNEGSKA. Preparation of the library involved RT-PCR. Sequencing took place on an Illumina HiSeq 2500. TCRdb reworked the public reads: Q25 trimming with fastp, MiXCR clone assembly, productive beta chains retained. Rows merge per CDR3 protein into single entries with the most common DNA and genes. This sample comprises 450,000 to 600,000 distinct CDR3 sequences, approximately 15% of them detected only once. The ten largest clones add up to around 3% of the sample.

This clonotype was sampled from a man aged 50 to 69 who received an inactivated influenza vaccine. Donor details come from another sample of the same person, matched by shared clones. The rearranged chain carries TRBV20-1 and TRBJ2-3; 7 middle bases align to TRBD1. Sequenced here: CD4+ T cells sorted from PBMCs, sampled less than 25 months after vaccination. The CDR3 reads CSARDYRNRGLGGDTQYF. The DNA reads TGCAGTGCTAGAGATTATAGGAACAGGGGCCTGGGTGGAGATACGCAGTATTTT.